These 26 T cell receptor beta chains were sequenced from one sample in a study of shared clonotypes between healthy human individuals. Sequencing used immunoSEQ multiplex PCR; TCRdb keeps in-frame clones, though not all of them. Here the sample spans roughly 1,100,000 clones, about 80% being singletons. Sequenced: memory CD4+ T cells sorted from blood. As to subset: CD45RA-negative fraction. The receptors shown here come from a man between 18 and 35 years old in good health.

The chain joins TRBV4-3 to TRBJ2-6; D ambiguous. V was cut by 1 base and J by 0 bases, with 10 bases left in between. CDR1 is LGHNA, CDR2 YSLEER, per germline. CDR3 length equals 17 residues. CDR3 sequence: CASSQGYQVSGANVLTF. The DNA of the CDR3 is TGCGCCAGCAGCCAAGGGTACCAGGTCTCTGGGGCCAACGTCCTGACTTTC.

The rearrangement links TRBV25-1 to TRBJ1-2, with D tentatively TRBD1 (6 bases). The CDR3 runs 12 residues. Germline V CDR1 and CDR2: MGHDK, SYGVNS. V lost 8 bases, J lost 8 bases, and 15 bases lay in between. The CDR3 DNA follows: TGTGCCAGCGGCGGGGGGGCGAGAGGCTACACCTTC. Encoded protein: CASGGGARGYTF.

This chain uses TRBV19 with TRBJ2-7, with D maybe TRBD1 (6 bases). Germline values: CDR1 LNHDA, CDR2 SQIVND (reference sequence). The CDR3 runs to 15 residues. Trimming removed 5 bases from V and 0 bases from J, with 14 bases in between. The DNA of the CDR3 is TGTGCCAGTAGTCTGGGACACCTAGGCTCCTACGAGCAGTACTTC. Protein: CASSLGHLGSYEQYF.

The chain employs TRBV11-2 and TRBJ2-1; D unclear. From germline, CDR1 is SGHAT and CDR2 FQNNGV. V was pared by 2 bases and J by 4 bases, with 15 bases between. The CDR3 is 16 residues long. The CDR3 spells CASSLNRAVGYNEQFF. The DNA for the CDR3 is TGTGCCAGCAGCTTAAATCGGGCAGTTGGGTACAATGAGCAGTTCTTC.

In this sample, this clone turned up once. This probably arose from a read error, given a far larger clone one base away. The chain is built from TRBV11-2 and TRBJ2-2, with D uncertain. The CDR3 has 12 amino acids. CDR1 is SGHAT, CDR2 FQNNGV, per germline. V dropped 3 bases and J dropped 3 bases, with 2 bases sitting between them. The DNA of the CDR3 is TGTGCCAGCAGCTTGGACACCGGGGAGCTGTTTTTT. This translates into CASSLDTGELFF. The complete variable domain, with remaining parts taken from reference TRBV11-2 and TRBJ2-2, reads EAGVAQSPRYKIIEKRQSVAFWCNPISGHATLYWYQQILGQGPKLLIQFQNNGVVDDSQLPKDRFSAERLKGVDSTLKIQPAKLEDSAVYLCASSLDTGELFFGEGSRLTVL.

This chain joins TRBV7-2 and TRBJ1-1, with TRBD1 identical over 8 bases. The CDR3 spans 14 residues. Germline-derived CDR1 and CDR2 are SGHTA and FQGNSA. The ends lost 5 bases at V and 8 bases at J; junction bases unmatched: 10. CDR3 sequence (DNA): TGTGCCAGCAGCGACCGGGACAGGAGAAGCGAAGCTTTCTTT. As protein: CASSDRDRRSEAFF.

The chain couples TRBV4-2 to TRBJ2-7; D gene uncertain. Germline CDR1 and CDR2: LGHNA and YNFKEQ. V lost 0 bases and J lost 6, with 12 bases in between. The CDR3 is made up of 14 amino acids. CDR3 protein: CASSQEVRFGEQYF. CDR3 nucleotides: TGTGCCAGCAGCCAAGAGGTACGGTTTGGCGAGCAGTACTTC.

DNA for the CDR3: TGTGCCAGCAGGAGGACAGTCTATTATGAGCAGTTCTTC. Amino acids: CASRRTVYYEQFF. This chain uses TRBV6-5 with TRBJ2-1; tentatively, D is TRBD1 (6 bases). The V end was cut by 6 bases, the J end by 8 bases, with 14 bases between. The CDR3 extends over 13 amino acids. From germline, CDR1 is MNHEY and CDR2 SVGAGI.

This rearrangement joins TRBV5-1 to TRBJ2-5, with D perhaps TRBD2 (6 bases). The CDR3 loop spans 17 amino acids. CDR1 SGHRS and CDR2 YFSETQ come from the germline V gene. Trimming left V 2 bases short and J 2 bases short, with 19 bases between. CDR3 sequence (DNA): TGCGCCAGCAGCTTATCGGGAGACAGCTTGAGACAAGAGACCCAGTACTTC. Its protein product is CASSLSGDSLRQETQYF.

This clone was observed once. In DNA form, the CDR3 reads TGTGCCAGCAGCTTAGGGACTAGCTGGACAGATACGCAGTATTTT. Encoded protein: CASSLGTSWTDTQYF. V usage is TRBV11-2 and J usage is TRBJ2-3; the match to TRBD2 covers 8 bases. CDR3 size: 15 residues. CDR1 is SGHAT and CDR2 is FQNNGV in the germline V gene. V shed 1 base and J 3 bases; nucleotides not matched to a gene: 3.

As to this clone: This same CDR3 is encoded by further DNA sequences in the sample. The V and J genes are TRBV5-6 and TRBJ1-2; no clear D gene. This CDR3 is built from 15 residues. V lost 4 bases and J 5 bases, leaving 18 bases between the germline ends. Germline V lookup: CDR1 SGHDT, CDR2 YYEEEE. The CDR3, as DNA: TGTGCCAGCAGCCCGCCGGGTGGGGAGGGATATGGCTACACCTTC. Amino acid sequence: CASSPPGGEGYGYTF. Based on the CDR3 plus reference TRBV5-6 and TRBJ1-2, the full variable domain is DAGVTQSPTHLIKTRGQQVTLRCSPKSGHDTVSWYQQALGQGPQFIFQYYEEEERQRGNFPDRFSGHQFPNYSSELNVNALLLGDSALYLCASSPPGGEGYGYTFGSGTRLTVV.

The chain combines TRBV5-4 with TRBJ2-2; 7 bases align to TRBD1. V lost 4 bases, J lost 0 bases, and 3 bases stayed unmatched. Germline V gene sequence: CDR1 SGHNT, CDR2 YYREEE (reference sequence). The CDR3 is 15 residues long. The DNA of the CDR3 is TGTGCCAGCAGCGAAGGGGGCTCGAACACCGGGGAGCTGTTTTTT. As protein: CASSEGGSNTGELFF. Combining the CDR3 with reference TRBV5-4 and TRBJ2-2 gives the whole variable domain ETGVTQSPTHLIKTRGQQVTLRCSSQSGHNTVSWYQQALGQGPQFIFQYYREEENGRGNFPPRFSGLQFPNYSSELNVNALELDDSALYLCASSEGGSNTGELFFGEGSRLTVL.

This clone was counted a few times. The J gene is TRBJ2-7, the V gene TRBV5-4; the match to TRBD1 covers 9 bases. CDR3 length equals 14 residues. V lost 4 bases, J lost 2 bases, and 4 bases stayed unmatched. In germline, CDR1 is SGHNT, CDR2 YYREEE (reference sequence). The CDR3 DNA is TGTGCCAGCAGCAAGGACAGGGGTCCCTACGAGCAGTACTTC. It codes for CASSKDRGPYEQYF.

The chain uses TRBV5-1 and TRBJ1-5; 8 nucleotides align to TRBD1. This CDR3 spans 15 amino acids. The V segment lost 4 bases and the J segment 4 bases; nucleotides outside the gene matches: 7. Germline V lookup: CDR1 SGHRS, CDR2 YFSETQ. CDR3: CASSAGQGGNQPQHF. In DNA form, the CDR3 reads TGCGCCAGCAGCGCCGGACAGGGTGGGAATCAGCCCCAGCATTTT.

This clone has a handful of counts. V usage is TRBV6-1 and J usage is TRBJ1-4; D remains unclear. Germline V lookup: CDR1 MNHNS, CDR2 SASEGT. The CDR3 totals 14 residues. V shed 4 bases and J shed 1 base, with 7 bases lying between them. CDR3 nucleotides: TGTGCCAGCAGTGTTTTAGTAACTAATGAAAAACTGTTTTTT. Encoded protein: CASSVLVTNEKLFF.

A word on this clone: Other nucleotide sequences from this sample produce the same CDR3. The chain is built from TRBV2 and TRBJ1-5; 8 positions agree with TRBD1. The germline V gene encodes CDR1 SNHLY and CDR2 FYNNEI. The CDR3 extends over 14 amino acids. Losses at the gene ends were 6 bases for V and 3 bases for J; bases not matched to a gene: 4. The CDR3 DNA is TGTGCCAGCAGAGGGACAGGAAACAATCAGCCCCAGCATTTT. It specifies CASRGTGNNQPQHF.

DNA for the CDR3: TGTGCCTGGAGTGTCAGGGGACTCTCCTCCTACGAGCAGTACTTC. It is translated as CAWSVRGLSSYEQYF. The rearrangement uses TRBV30 and TRBJ2-7; D could derive from TRBD1 or TRBD2 (6 bases each). The CDR3 spans 15 residues. V was pared by 0 bases and J by 0 bases, with 12 bases between. Germline CDR1 is GTSNPN and CDR2 is SVGIG (reference sequence). The full variable domain, in which reference TRBV30 and TRBJ2-7 provide the parts outside the CDR3, is SQTIHQWPATLVQPVGSPLSLECTVEGTSNPNLYWYRQAAGRGLQLLFYSVGIGQISSEVPQNLSASRPQDRQFILSSKKLLLSDSGFYLCAWSVRGLSSYEQYFGPGTRLTVT.

Note on this clone: This CDR3 is also generated by other DNA sequences in the sample. The chain uses TRBV10-1 and TRBJ2-7; D unclear. Germline assignment: CDR1 WNHNN and CDR2 SYGVQD (reference sequence). This CDR3 region has 11 residues. Trimming pared 3 bases from V and 7 bases from J, leaving 7 bases between. This CDR3 is CASSESGEQYF. The CDR3 coding sequence is TGCGCCAGCAGTGAAAGTGGGGAGCAGTACTTC.

The chain joins TRBV28 to TRBJ1-4; TRBD1 matches at 9 bases. V trimming: 5 bases; J trimming: 6 bases; junction bases outside the gene matches: 7. This CDR3 has 15 amino acids. The V gene's germline CDR1 is MDHEN and CDR2 SYDVKM. DNA of the CDR3: TGTGCCAGCAGTGAACAGGGGGCTCGGGATGAAAAACTGTTTTTT. As protein: CASSEQGARDEKLFF. The full variable domain, rest sourced from reference TRBV28 and TRBJ1-4, is DVKVTQSSRYLVKRTGEKVFLECVQDMDHENMFWYRQDPGLGLRLIYFSYDVKMKEKGDIPEGYSVSREKKERFSLILESASTNQTSMYLCASSEQGARDEKLFFGSGTQLSVL.

V and J are TRBV7-9 and TRBJ2-2; 9 bases match TRBD1. CDR1 is SEHNR, CDR2 FQNEAQ, per germline (reference sequence). The CDR3 runs 15 residues. The J segment lost 1 base and the V segment lost 5 bases, leaving 2 bases of the junction unmatched. As DNA, the CDR3 is TGTGCCAGCAGCCGGGACAGGGAGAACACCGGGGAGCTGTTTTTT. Translated: CASSRDRENTGELFF.

This chain joins TRBV7-9 and TRBJ2-3, with a possible D match to TRBD2 (5 bases). CDR3 length: 14 amino acids. The germline CDR1 and CDR2 sequences are SEHNR and FQNEAQ (reference sequence). V was cut by 0 bases and J by 3 bases, with 7 bases left in between. The CDR3 bases are TGTGCCAGCAGCTTAGCTTCGGGGACAGATACGCAGTATTTT. This gives the protein CASSLASGTDTQYF.

A word on this clone: Distinct nucleotide sequences in the sample also encode this CDR3. The chain employs TRBV10-2 and TRBJ1-2; weak D call: TRBD1 (6 bases). Germline V gene data show CDR1 as WSHSY and CDR2 as SAAADI. Trimming removed 5 bases at V and 3 bases at J, with 10 bases between. There are 13 residues in the CDR3. CDR3 DNA: TGCGCCAGCAGTCGACAGGCTGACTATGGCTACACCTTC. Translated, it gives CASSRQADYGYTF.

V usage is TRBV10-3 and J usage is TRBJ1-2, with TRBD1 matching 7 bases. Looked up from germline, CDR1 is ENHRY and CDR2 is SYGVKD. J gave up 2 bases and V 10 bases, and 7 bases lay outside the gene matches. The CDR3 is 13 amino acids. CDR3 coding DNA: TGTGCCAGCGGACAGGCGGAGAACTATGGCTACACCTTC. It specifies CASGQAENYGYTF.

This chain joins TRBV28 and TRBJ1-6; D may be TRBD1 (5 bases). The CDR3 sequence is 13 residues long. The V gene's germline CDR1 is MDHEN and CDR2 SYDVKM. V was trimmed by 8 bases and J by 8 bases, leaving 13 bases between them. The CDR3 spells CASFRQTHSPLHF. The CDR3, as DNA: TGTGCCAGCTTTAGACAGACTCATTCACCCCTCCACTTT.

The chain carries TRBV2 and TRBJ1-1, with a weak D call TRBD1 (6 bases). Trimming shortened V by 6 bases and J by 0 bases, and 17 bases separated the two germline ends. Germline CDR1 and CDR2: SNHLY and FYNNEI. The CDR3 is made up of 16 amino acids. The CDR3, as DNA: TGTGCCAGCAGCCTTCCACCAGGACAGTTGAACACTGAAGCTTTCTTT. Residues: CASSLPPGQLNTEAFF.

The chain couples TRBV5-5 to TRBJ1-4, with 7 bases identical to TRBD1. V lost 6 bases, J lost 7 bases, and 15 bases stayed unmatched. There are 16 residues in the CDR3. Germline CDR1 and CDR2: SGHKS and YYEKEE (reference sequence). The CDR3 nucleotides are TGTGCCAGCATCCAGGGGGGATCTTCTTTTAGTGAAAAACTGTTTTTT. This gives the protein CASIQGGSSFSEKLFF.